This entry lists 5 T cell receptor beta chains sequenced from one sample in a study of cytomegalovirus exposure and HLA in healthy donors. Only in-frame clones appear in the TCRdb table, and some are missing; sequencing was by immunoSEQ multiplex PCR. This sample has 110,000 or so clones; about 82% occur once, and the top ten carry nearly 5%. The specimen was PBMCs. These receptors all come from a man younger than 35 in good health and CMV-seronegative.

This chain connects TRBV5-1 to TRBJ1-3; 7 bases match TRBD1. J gave up 0 bases and V 0 bases, and 12 bases lay outside the gene matches. Germline V lookup: CDR1 SGHRS, CDR2 YFSETQ. The CDR3 covers 19 residues. The CDR3 DNA reads as TGCGCCAGCAGCTTGGTAATCTCAGGGACAGCAACCTCTGGAAACACCATATATTTT. Its protein product is CASSLVISGTATSGNTIYF.

This chain links TRBV7-9 with TRBJ2-1, with 14 bases that match TRBD2. The CDR3 length is 18 residues. Germline V gene lookup returns CDR1 SEHNR and CDR2 FQNEAQ (reference sequence). The V segment lost 5 bases and the J segment 0 bases; nucleotides outside the gene matches: 6. DNA of the CDR3: TGTGCCAGCAGCCCTTGGACTAGCGGGAGGAGCTCCTACAATGAGCAGTTCTTC. Its translation: CASSPWTSGRSSYNEQFF.

The chain has TRBV9 and TRBJ2-3; 10 bases match TRBD2. Germline-derived CDR1 and CDR2 are SGDLS and YYNGEE. The V and J ends lost 4 bases and 0 bases, in that order; junction bases with no gene match: 5. The CDR3 loop spans 16 amino acids. CDR3 sequence reads: CASSLGTSDSTDTQYF. In DNA form, the CDR3 reads TGTGCCAGCAGCCTCGGGACTAGCGATAGCACAGATACGCAGTATTTT.

The V call is TRBV6-5, the J call TRBJ2-7; the D gene is possibly TRBD2 (7 bases). The ends were cut back, 4 bases at V and 0 bases at J, with 16 bases in the middle. CDR3 size: 16 residues. Germline V CDR1 and CDR2: MNHEY, SVGAGI. The chain's CDR3 is CASSSLAGALSYEQYF. For the CDR3, the DNA is TGTGCCAGCAGTTCCTTGGCGGGGGCCCTCTCCTACGAGCAGTACTTC.

V usage is TRBV5-3 and J usage is TRBJ1-5; D might be TRBD1 (5 bases). TRBV5-3 is an ORF, and what it does is uncertain. This CDR3 has 15 residues. The V end lost 2 bases, the J end lost 4 bases, and 13 bases lay between the germline ends. CDR3 sequence reads: CARSFGHLVNQPQHF. In nucleotides, the CDR3 is TGTGCCAGAAGCTTTGGACACCTGGTAAATCAGCCCCAGCATTTT.